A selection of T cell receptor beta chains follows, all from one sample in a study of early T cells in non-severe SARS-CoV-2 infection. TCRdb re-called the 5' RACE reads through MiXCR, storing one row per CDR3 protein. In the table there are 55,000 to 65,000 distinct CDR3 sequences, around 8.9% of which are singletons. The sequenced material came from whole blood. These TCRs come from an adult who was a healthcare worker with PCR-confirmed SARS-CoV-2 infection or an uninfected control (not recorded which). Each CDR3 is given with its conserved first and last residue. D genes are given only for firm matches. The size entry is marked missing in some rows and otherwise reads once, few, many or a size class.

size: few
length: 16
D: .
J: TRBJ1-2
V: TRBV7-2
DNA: TGTGCCAGCAGCTTAATACGCCACAGCGAGGACTATGGCTACACCTTC
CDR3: CASSLIRHSEDYGYTF

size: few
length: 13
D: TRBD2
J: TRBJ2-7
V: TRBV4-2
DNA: TGTGCCAGCAGCTGGAGCGGGGCGGGCGAGCAGTACTTC
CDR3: CASSWSGAGEQYF

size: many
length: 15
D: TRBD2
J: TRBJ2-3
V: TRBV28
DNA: TGTGCCAGCAGCACAGGACTAGCGGGATCAGATACGCAGTATTTT
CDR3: CASSTGLAGSDTQYF

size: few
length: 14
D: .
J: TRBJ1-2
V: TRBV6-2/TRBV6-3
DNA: TGTGCCAGCAGTTACCTGGATTCTAACTATGGCTACACCTTC
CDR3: CASSYLDSNYGYTF

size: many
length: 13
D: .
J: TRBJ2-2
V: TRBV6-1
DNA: TGTGCCAGCAGTGACAGGGACACCGGGGAGCTGTTTTTT
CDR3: CASSDRDTGELFF

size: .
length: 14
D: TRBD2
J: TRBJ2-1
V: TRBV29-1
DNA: TGCAGCGTCGCTGGACTAGCGGGCTTAAATGAGCAGTTCTTC
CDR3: CSVAGLAGLNEQFF

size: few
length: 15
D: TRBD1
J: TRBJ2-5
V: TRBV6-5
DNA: TGTGCCAGCAGTTACACACAGGGGGTCGGGGAGACCCAGTACTTC
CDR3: CASSYTQGVGETQYF

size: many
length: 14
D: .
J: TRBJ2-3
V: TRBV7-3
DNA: TGTGCCAGCAGCTCCCAGGTCGGCACAGATACGCAGTATTTT
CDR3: CASSSQVGTDTQYF

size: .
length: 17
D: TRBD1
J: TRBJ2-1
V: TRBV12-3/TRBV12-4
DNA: TGTGCCAGCAGTTTCTCCGGGACAGGGGGAGAGTACAATGAGCAGTTCTTC
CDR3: CASSFSGTGGEYNEQFF

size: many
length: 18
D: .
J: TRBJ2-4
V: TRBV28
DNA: TGTGCCAGCCGCCGTGGGACTTCCAACCGGTACGCCAAAAACATTCAGTACTTC
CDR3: CASRRGTSNRYAKNIQYF

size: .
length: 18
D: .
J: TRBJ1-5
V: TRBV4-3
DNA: TGCGCCAGCAGCCAATCCGCCCAAGGCCAGGCCGGTACTCAGCCCCAGCATTTT
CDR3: CASSQSAQGQAGTQPQHF

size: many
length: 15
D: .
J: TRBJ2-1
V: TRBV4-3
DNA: TGCGCCAGCAGCCAAGATCTCTCAGGGGGGAATGAGCAGTTCTTC
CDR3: CASSQDLSGGNEQFF

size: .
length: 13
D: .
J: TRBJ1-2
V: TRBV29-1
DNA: TGCAGCGTTCGCGGGTCAGCTAACTATGGCTACACCTTC
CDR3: CSVRGSANYGYTF

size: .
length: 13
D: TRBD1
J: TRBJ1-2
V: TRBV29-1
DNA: TGCAGCGTCGACAGGGGAACGGACTATGGCTACACCTTC
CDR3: CSVDRGTDYGYTF

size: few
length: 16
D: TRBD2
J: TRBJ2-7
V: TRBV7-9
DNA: TGTGCCAGCAGCCCCCCGGCTAGCGGGACGAGGTACGCGCAGTACTTC
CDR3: CASSPPASGTRYAQYF

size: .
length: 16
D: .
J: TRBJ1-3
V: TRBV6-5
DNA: TGTGCCAGCAGTTACTCGTATCTAGGGACTGGAAACACCATATATTTT
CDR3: CASSYSYLGTGNTIYF

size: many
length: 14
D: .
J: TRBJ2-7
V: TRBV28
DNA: TGTGCCAGCAGTTTCGGCAGGGCAGCCTACGAGCAGTACTTC
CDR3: CASSFGRAAYEQYF

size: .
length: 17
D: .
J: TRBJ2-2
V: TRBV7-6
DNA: TGTGCCAGCACCTTATCCTACAGGACGAAAAACACCGGGGAGCTGTTTTTT
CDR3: CASTLSYRTKNTGELFF

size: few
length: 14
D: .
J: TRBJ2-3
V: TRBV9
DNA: TGTGCCAGCAGCGTAGTTGGTCAATGGGATACGCAGTATTTT
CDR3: CASSVVGQWDTQYF

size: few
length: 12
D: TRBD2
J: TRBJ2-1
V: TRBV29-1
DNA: TGCAGCGTTGTCCTAGCGGGGTATGAGCAGTTCTTC
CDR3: CSVVLAGYEQFF

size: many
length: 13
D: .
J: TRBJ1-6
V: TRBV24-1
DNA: TGTGCCACCAGTGATTTAGGGAATTCACCCCTCCACTTT
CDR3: CATSDLGNSPLHF

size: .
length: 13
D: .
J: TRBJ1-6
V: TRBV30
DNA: TGTGCCTGGAGCCCGGACAGCAATTCACCCCTCCACTTT
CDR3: CAWSPDSNSPLHF

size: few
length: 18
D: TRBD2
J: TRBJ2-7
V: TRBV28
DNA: TGTGCCAGCAGCCCCCCGCGGGGGACTGTAGTTGCCCTGTACGAGCAGTACTTC
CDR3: CASSPPRGTVVALYEQYF

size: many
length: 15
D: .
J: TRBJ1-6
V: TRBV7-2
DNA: TGTGCCAGCAGCCCAGGGAGCTCCTATAATTCACCCCTCCACTTT
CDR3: CASSPGSSYNSPLHF

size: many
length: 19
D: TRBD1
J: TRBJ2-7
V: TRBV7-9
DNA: TGTGCCAGCAGCTCGTTACCGGGACAGGGAAAAATAAAGCCCTACGAGCAGTACTTC
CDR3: CASSSLPGQGKIKPYEQYF

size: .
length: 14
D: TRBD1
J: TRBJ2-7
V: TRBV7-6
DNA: TGTGCCAGCAGCTCGGGACAGGGTAGTGGCGAGCAGTACTTC
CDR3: CASSSGQGSGEQYF

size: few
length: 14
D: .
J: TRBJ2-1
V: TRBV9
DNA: TGTGCCAGCAGCGAGAAACTAGCACTCAATGAGCAGTTCTTC
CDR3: CASSEKLALNEQFF

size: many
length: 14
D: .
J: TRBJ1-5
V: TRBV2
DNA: TGTGCCAGCAGCCTCGTAGGGAGCAATCAGCCCCAGCATTTT
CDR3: CASSLVGSNQPQHF

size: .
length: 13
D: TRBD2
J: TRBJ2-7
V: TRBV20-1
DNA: TGCAGTGCTAAAGGACTAGCCTCCTACGAGCAGTACTTC
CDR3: CSAKGLASYEQYF

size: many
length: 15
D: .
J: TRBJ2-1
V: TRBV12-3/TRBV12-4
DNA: TGTGCCAGCAGCTTCTTAGCGGTCTCCTACAATGAGCAGTTCTTC
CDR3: CASSFLAVSYNEQFF

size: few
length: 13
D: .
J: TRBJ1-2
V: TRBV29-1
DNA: TGCAGCTTAAGGAGGGACACCGACTATGGCTACACCTTC
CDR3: CSLRRDTDYGYTF

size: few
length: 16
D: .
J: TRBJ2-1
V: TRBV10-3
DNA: TGTGCCATCAGTGATAAAGGGCCCCCTTCCTACAATGAGCAGTTCTTC
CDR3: CAISDKGPPSYNEQFF

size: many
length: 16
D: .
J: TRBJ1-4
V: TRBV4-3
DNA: TGCGCCAGCAGCCAAGAACCTCGGATTAATAATGAAAAACTGTTTTTT
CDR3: CASSQEPRINNEKLFF

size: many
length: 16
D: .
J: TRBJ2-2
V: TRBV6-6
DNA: TGTGCCAGCAGTTACCTCGGGGGCGCGAGCACCGGGGAGCTGTTTTTT
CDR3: CASSYLGGASTGELFF

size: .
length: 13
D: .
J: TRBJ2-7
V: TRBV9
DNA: TGTGCCAGCAGCGCTCACCCCGGACGCGAGCAGTACTTC
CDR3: CASSAHPGREQYF

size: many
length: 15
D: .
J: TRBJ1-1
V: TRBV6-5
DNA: TGTGCCAGCAGTAGGGACATTAAAGTAAACACTGAAGCTTTCTTT
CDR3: CASSRDIKVNTEAFF

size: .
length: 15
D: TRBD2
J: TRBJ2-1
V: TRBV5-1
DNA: TGCGCCAGCAGCTCGACTAGCGGGAGCCGTAATGAGCAGTTCTTC
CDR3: CASSSTSGSRNEQFF

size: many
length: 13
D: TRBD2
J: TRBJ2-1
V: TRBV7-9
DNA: TGTGCCAGCAGAGGTAGCGGGAGAGGTGAGCAGTTCTTC
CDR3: CASRGSGRGEQFF

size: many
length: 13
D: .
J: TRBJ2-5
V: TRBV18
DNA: TGTGCCAGCTCACCACCAGGGCCAGAGACCCAGTACTTC
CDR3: CASSPPGPETQYF

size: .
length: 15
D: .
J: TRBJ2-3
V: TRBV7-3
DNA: TGTGCCAGCAGCTTAAATGGGGGGAGATGGGATACGCAGTATTTT
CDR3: CASSLNGGRWDTQYF

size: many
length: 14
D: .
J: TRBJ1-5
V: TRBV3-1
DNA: TGTGCCAGCAGCCAAGGGGGGGGCAATCAGCCCCAGCATTTT
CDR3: CASSQGGGNQPQHF

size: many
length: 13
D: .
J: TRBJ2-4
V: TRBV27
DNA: TGTGCCAGCAGGACCCTGGACGGAATCACTCAGTACTTC
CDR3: CASRTLDGITQYF

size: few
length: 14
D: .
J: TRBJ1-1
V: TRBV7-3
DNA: TGTGCCAGCAGCTCATTGGGGGGTGACACTGAAGTTTTCTTT
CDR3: CASSSLGGDTEVFF

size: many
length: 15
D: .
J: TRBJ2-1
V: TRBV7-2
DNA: TGTGCCAGCACCCCCGAGGCCCGGGGGCACGATGAGCAGTTCTTC
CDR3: CASTPEARGHDEQFF

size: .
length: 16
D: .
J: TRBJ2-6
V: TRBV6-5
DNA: TGTGCCAGCAGTATTAAACTCTTCGCTGGGGCCAACGTCCTGACTTTC
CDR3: CASSIKLFAGANVLTF

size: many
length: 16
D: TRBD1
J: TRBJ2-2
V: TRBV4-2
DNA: TGTGCCAGCAGCCAAACCGGGACAGGGGGAATCGGGGAGCTGTTTTTT
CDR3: CASSQTGTGGIGELFF

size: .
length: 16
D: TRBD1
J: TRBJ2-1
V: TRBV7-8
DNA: TGTGCCAGCAGCTTTCGCGGGACAGGGCGACACAATGAGCAGTTCTTC
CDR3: CASSFRGTGRHNEQFF

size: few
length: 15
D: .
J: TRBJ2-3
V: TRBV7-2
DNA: TGTGCCAGCAGCTTTAGACCCCAGGGACGAGATACGCAGTATTTT
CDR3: CASSFRPQGRDTQYF

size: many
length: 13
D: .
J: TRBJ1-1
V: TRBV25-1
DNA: TGTGCCAGCAGCCCCAAGGTGAGGGATCAAGCTTTCTTT
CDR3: CASSPKVRDQAFF

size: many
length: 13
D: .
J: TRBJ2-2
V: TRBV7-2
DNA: TGTGCCAGCAGCTTAGGTAACACCGGGGAGCTGTTTTTT
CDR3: CASSLGNTGELFF

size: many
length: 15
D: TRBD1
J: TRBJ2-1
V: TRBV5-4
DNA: TGTGCCAGCAGCTCCCGGGACAGAACCTACAATGAGCAGTTCTTC
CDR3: CASSSRDRTYNEQFF

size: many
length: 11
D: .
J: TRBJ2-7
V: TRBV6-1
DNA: TGTGCCAGCAGAGTTGGGTACGAGCAGTACTTC
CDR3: CASRVGYEQYF

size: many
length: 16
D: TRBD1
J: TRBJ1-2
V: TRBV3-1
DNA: TGTGCCAGCAGCCAGGGGACAGGGCTCCCGAAATATGGCTACACCTTC
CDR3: CASSQGTGLPKYGYTF

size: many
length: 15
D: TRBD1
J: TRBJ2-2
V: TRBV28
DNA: TGTGCCAGCAGCATCGACAGGGGGATCACCGGGGAGCTGTTTTTT
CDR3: CASSIDRGITGELFF

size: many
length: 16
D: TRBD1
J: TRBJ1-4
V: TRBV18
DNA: TGTGCCAGCTCACCACCCGAGGGGGCGAGGGGTGAAAAACTGTTTTTT
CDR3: CASSPPEGARGEKLFF

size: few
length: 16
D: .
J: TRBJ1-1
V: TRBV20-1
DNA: TGCAGTGCTAGAGATTTCATCGGCAGGATTGAAACTGAAGCTTTCTTT
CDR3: CSARDFIGRIETEAFF

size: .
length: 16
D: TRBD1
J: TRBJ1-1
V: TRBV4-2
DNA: TGTGCCAGCAGCCAAGATGGGACACAGGGGACAACTGAAGCTTTCTTT
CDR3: CASSQDGTQGTTEAFF

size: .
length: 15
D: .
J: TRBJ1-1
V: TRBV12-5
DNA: TGTGCTAGTGGTTTGCGGACGGGGCTGAACACTGAAGCTTTCTTT
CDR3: CASGLRTGLNTEAFF

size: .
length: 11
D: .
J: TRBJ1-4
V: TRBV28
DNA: TGTGCCAGCACCTCCTTCCAAAAACTGTTTTTT
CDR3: CASTSFQKLFF

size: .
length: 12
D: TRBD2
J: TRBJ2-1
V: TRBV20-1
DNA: TGCAGTGCTCAATACCTAGCGGATGAGCAGTTCTTC
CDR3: CSAQYLADEQFF